This T cell receptor (beta chain) was recovered during a study of blood T cell repertoires in COVID-19. Produced via immunoSEQ multiplex PCR; TCRdb's table is partial and in-frame only. The sample includes approximately 38,000 clones, 87% of them seen just once. The germline V gene has CDR1 WNHNN and CDR2 SYGVQD (reference sequence). V lost 3 bases and J 0 bases, leaving 9 bases between the germline ends. The CDR3 is 16 residues long. This TCR derives from a man aged 50-60 years with active or convalescent COVID-19. Sequencing input: peripheral blood. The chain joins TRBV10-1 to TRBJ1-6; D is uncertain. The CDR3 loop reads CASSDGGSSYNSPLHF. DNA for the CDR3: TGCGCCAGCAGTGATGGCGGATCCTCCTATAATTCACCCCTCCACTTT.